Shown below are 9 T cell receptor beta chains from a single sample sequenced in a study of shared clonotypes between healthy human individuals (dated by TCRdb to the early 2020s). Preparation of the library involved the immunoSEQ multiplex PCR assay. Here the immuneACCESS table is served through TCRdb, limited to in-frame sequences with V and J called. Missing clones are a known gap in these copies; in checked studies unresolved V genes cover under half, and the rest lacks a known reason. In all, the sample holds over a million clones, and 75% to 80% of those were seen once. The ten largest clonotypes hold 0.5% to 0.65% of the sample. The sequenced material came from memory CD4+ T cells from PBMCs. The cell subset or site label of this sample denotes: CD45RA-negative fraction. The source is a man between 18 and 29 years old in good health. Some clones in this sample may be carry-over from other donors' samples.

The V and J genes are TRBV29-1 and TRBJ2-2; 9 bases are shared with TRBD1. This CDR3 spans 13 amino acids. Germline V gives CDR1 SQVTM, CDR2 ANQGSEA. V was pared by 7 bases and J by 1 base, with 1 base of the junction left unmatched. This CDR3 is CSGGQGNTGELFF. The CDR3 region has the DNA TGCAGCGGGGGACAGGGGAACACCGGGGAGCTGTTTTTT.

The chain uses TRBV7-8 and TRBJ1-2, with no clear D. Germline values: CDR1 SGHVS, CDR2 FQNEAQ. The CDR3 is 12 residues long. Trimming took off 4 bases at V and 7 bases at J, with 10 bases between the two ends. CDR3 residues: CASSSGNPGYTF. DNA for the CDR3: TGTGCCAGCAGCTCCGGGAACCCTGGCTACACCTTC. The variable domain in full, completed from reference TRBV7-8 and TRBJ1-2, reads GAGVSQSPRYKVAKRGQDVALRCDPISGHVSLFWYQQALGQGPEFLTYFQNEAQLDKSGLPSDRFFAERPEGSVSTLKIQRTQQEDSAVYLCASSSGNPGYTFGSGTRLTVV.

This clone was seen more than once but under ten times. CDR3 sequence reads: CASSRGTSGDNEQFF. DNA for the CDR3: TGTGCCAGCAGCCGCGGGACTAGCGGGGACAATGAGCAGTTCTTC. The rearrangement uses TRBV5-8 and TRBJ2-1; TRBD2 aligns across 13 bases. V trimming: 4 bases; J trimming: 5 bases; junction bases outside the gene matches: 3. The germline V gene has CDR1 SGHTS and CDR2 YDEGEE. The CDR3 consists of 15 residues. The whole variable domain, remainder taken from reference TRBV5-8 and TRBJ2-1, is EAGVTQSPTHLIKTRGQQATLRCSPISGHTSVYWYQQALGLGLQFLLWYDEGEERNRGNFPPRFSGRQFPNYSSELNVNALELEDSALYLCASSRGTSGDNEQFFGPGTRLTVL.

V and J are TRBV7-7 and TRBJ2-2; the match to TRBD1 covers 8 bases. The ends lost 2 bases at V and 4 bases at J; junction bases unmatched: 0. The CDR3 covers 14 residues. Germline V gene lookup returns CDR1 SSHAT and CDR2 FNYEAQ (reference sequence). CDR3 residues: CASSLTGGTGELFF. CDR3 coding DNA: TGTGCCAGCAGCTTAACAGGGGGCACCGGGGAGCTGTTTTTT.

This clone occurred many times. The chain links TRBV7-3 to TRBJ1-4; 8 bases fit TRBD1. Per the germline V gene, CDR1 is SGHTA and CDR2 is FQGTGA. Trimming cost V 8 bases and J 14 bases; bases outside gene matches: 1. The CDR3 covers 9 residues. This CDR3 is CASHRGLFF. CDR3 in DNA: TGTGCCAGCCACAGGGGGCTGTTTTTT.

Details on this clone: The sample holds other DNA sequences that translate to the same CDR3. Written as DNA, the CDR3 is TGCGCCAGCTCCGGGTCTTTCTACGAGCAGTACTTC. Protein: CASSGSFYEQYF. This rearrangement joins TRBV5-1 to TRBJ2-7, with D unresolved. CDR1 SGHRS and CDR2 YFSETQ come from the germline V gene. V was pared by 7 bases and J by 3 bases, with 11 bases between. The CDR3 loop spans 12 amino acids.

The sample holds a few counts of this clone. The CDR3 region has the DNA TGTGCCAGCAGCTTAATCCATAGCGGGAAAAGCACTGAAGCTTTCTTT. It encodes CASSLIHSGKSTEAFF. This sequence joins TRBV7-2 and TRBJ1-1; D is undetermined. CDR1 SGHTA and CDR2 FQGNSA come from the germline V gene. The V end lost 2 bases, the J end lost 4 bases, and 17 bases lay between the germline ends. CDR3 length: 16 amino acids.

This clone was seen only once. The chain couples TRBV27 to TRBJ2-7, with 7 bases identical to TRBD1. The CDR3 runs 17 residues. V was pared by 7 bases and J by 5 bases, with 20 bases of the junction left unmatched. Germline V gene sequence: CDR1 MNHEY, CDR2 SMNVEV (reference sequence). The CDR3 loop reads CASTPYRGRLDLNEQYF. The CDR3 DNA reads TGTGCCAGCACCCCTTACAGGGGACGTCTGGATCTGAACGAGCAGTACTTC.

This clone turned up a few times. The chain uses TRBV18 and TRBJ1-5, with D perhaps TRBD1 (5 bases). Germline CDR1 reads KGHSH; CDR2 reads LQKENI. Trimming cost V 1 base and J 5 bases, with 12 bases left between them. The CDR3 is 15 amino acids. The CDR3 loop is CASSPRGAVDQPQHF. As DNA, the CDR3 is TGTGCCAGCTCACCACGAGGGGCCGTGGATCAGCCCCAGCATTTT.